This entry is about one T cell receptor beta chain. The antigen is not known. Tissue from the graft was processed to free its intraepithelial and lamina propria lymphocytes. The protocol was immunoSEQ multiplex PCR, while the TCRdb copy is restricted to in-frame clones and leaves out a portion. The sample consists of about 23,000 clones, around 77% of them appearing once. This sample is drawn from a study of graft-versus-host responses after intestinal transplantation. Germline V gene data show CDR1 as MNHEY and CDR2 as SMNVEV (reference sequence). The CDR3 covers 13 residues. Trimming took 6 bases from V and 4 from J; bases not matched to a gene: 3. Study-level findings and limits: The study associated peak circulating GvH clone levels with early post-transplant HvG declines.

The specimen was ileum tissue, collected 12 days after intestinal transplant. The V and J genes are TRBV27 and TRBJ1-3; 7 positions match TRBD1. This clonotype was sampled from a human patient who received an intestinal transplant, so some T cells may come from the graft donor. DNA for the CDR3: TGTGCCAGCAGGAACAGGGGAGGAAACACCATATATTTT. This translates into CASRNRGGNTIYF.